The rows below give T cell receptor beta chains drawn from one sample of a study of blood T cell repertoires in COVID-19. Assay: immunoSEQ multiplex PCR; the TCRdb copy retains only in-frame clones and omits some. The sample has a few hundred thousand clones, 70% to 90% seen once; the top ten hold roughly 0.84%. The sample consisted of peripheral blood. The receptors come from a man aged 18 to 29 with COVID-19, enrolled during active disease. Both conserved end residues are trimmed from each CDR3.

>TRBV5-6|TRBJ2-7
ASSGVVERDPPYEQY
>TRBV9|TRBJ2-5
ASSVGGRGQETQY
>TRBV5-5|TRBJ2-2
ASSLTSGGFTGELF
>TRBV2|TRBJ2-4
ASSAERKNIQY
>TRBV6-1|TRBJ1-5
ASSDQDRGGQPQH
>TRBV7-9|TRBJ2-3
ASSSPEGLAGRTDTQY
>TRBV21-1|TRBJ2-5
ASSSPRFGGRETQY
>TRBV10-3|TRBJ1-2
APNPRVANYGYT
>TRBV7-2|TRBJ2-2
ASSFGGTGELF
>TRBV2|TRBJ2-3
ASRSGRGTQY
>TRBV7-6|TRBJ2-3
ASSLDYSGGPRDTQY
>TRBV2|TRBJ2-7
ASSPRQGAYEQY
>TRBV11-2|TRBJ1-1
ASSFSQGIDTEAF
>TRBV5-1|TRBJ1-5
ASSLEPQGQDQPQH
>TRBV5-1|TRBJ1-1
ASSTGTELNTEAF
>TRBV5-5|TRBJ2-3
ASSTVPRDYSTDTQY
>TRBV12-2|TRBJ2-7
ASRLDLAGGREQY
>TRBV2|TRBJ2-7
ASSLDRVERSVEQY
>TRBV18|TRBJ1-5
ASSPGGFDQPQH
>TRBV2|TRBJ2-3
ASSESASGVVYTDTQY
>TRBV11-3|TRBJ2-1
ASSSYLAGGYNEQF
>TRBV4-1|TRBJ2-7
ASSQALGQRVSEQY
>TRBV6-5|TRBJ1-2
ASSYSAQGSAGYT
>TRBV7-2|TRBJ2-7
ASSLAFAGGSSYEQY
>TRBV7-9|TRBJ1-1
ASSSWGVGTEAF
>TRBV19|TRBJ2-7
ASSLAGGVTYEQY
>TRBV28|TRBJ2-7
ASRSGQGSYEQY
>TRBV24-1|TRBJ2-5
ATQRQGGETQY
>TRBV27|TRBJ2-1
ASSSRLAGENEQF
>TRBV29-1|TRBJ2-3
SVTSGSGTDTQY